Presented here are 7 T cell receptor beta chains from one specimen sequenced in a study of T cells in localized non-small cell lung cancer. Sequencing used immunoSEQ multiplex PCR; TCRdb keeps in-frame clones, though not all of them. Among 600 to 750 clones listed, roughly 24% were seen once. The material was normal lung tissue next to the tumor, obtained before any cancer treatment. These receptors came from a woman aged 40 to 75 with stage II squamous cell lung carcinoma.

The CDR3 sequence: CASSIQGFATNEKLFF. DNA for the CDR3: TGCGCCAGCAGCATACAGGGTTTTGCAACTAATGAAAAACTGTTTTTT. This chain connects TRBV5-1 to TRBJ1-4; a weak D match, TRBD1 (6 bases). Trimming stripped 4 bases from V and 0 bases from J, with 13 bases between. Germline CDR1 reads SGHRS; CDR2 reads YFSETQ. The CDR3 totals 16 residues.

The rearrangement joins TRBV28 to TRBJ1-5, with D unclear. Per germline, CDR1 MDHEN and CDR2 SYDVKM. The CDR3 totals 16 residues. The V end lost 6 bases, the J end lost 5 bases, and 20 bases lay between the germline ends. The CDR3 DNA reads TGTGCCAGCAGAACGATAGAGGGCAGTAAGGATCAGCCCCAGCATTTT. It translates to CASRTIEGSKDQPQHF.

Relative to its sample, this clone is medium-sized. The CDR3 DNA is TGTGCCAGCAGCTTCGGACAGGGGGAGTATGGCTACACCTTC. Its translation: CASSFGQGEYGYTF. The chain combines TRBV11-3 with TRBJ1-2; the match to TRBD1 covers 10 bases. CDR1 and CDR2 from the germline V gene are SGHNT and YENEEA. Trimming removed 3 bases from V and 5 bases from J; junction bases left unmatched: 3. This CDR3 contains 14 residues.

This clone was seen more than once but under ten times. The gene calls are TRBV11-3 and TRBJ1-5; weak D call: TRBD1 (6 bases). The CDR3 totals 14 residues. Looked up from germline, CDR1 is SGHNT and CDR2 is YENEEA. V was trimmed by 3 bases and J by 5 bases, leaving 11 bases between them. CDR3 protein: CASSFGGRDQPQHF. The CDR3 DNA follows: TGTGCCAGCAGCTTCGGGGGCAGGGATCAGCCCCAGCATTTT.

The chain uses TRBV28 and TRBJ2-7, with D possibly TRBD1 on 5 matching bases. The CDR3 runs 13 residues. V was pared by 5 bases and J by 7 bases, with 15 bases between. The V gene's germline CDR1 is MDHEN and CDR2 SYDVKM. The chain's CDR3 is CASSSRQTAEQYV. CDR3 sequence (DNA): TGTGCCAGCAGTAGCAGACAGACTGCTGAGCAGTACGTC.

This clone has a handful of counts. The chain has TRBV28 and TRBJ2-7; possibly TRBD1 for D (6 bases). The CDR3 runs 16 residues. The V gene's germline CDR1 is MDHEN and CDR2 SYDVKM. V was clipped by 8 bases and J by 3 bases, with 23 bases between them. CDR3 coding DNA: TGTGCCAGCTCTATTGGGGGCTGGGACGGCAACTACGAGCAGTACTTC. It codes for CASSIGGWDGNYEQYF.

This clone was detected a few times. The CDR3 loop is CASSLNGYGYTF. The CDR3 nucleotides are TGTGCCAGCAGTTTAAATGGCTATGGCTACACCTTC. V and J are TRBV28 and TRBJ1-2, with unresolved D. In germline, CDR1 is MDHEN, CDR2 SYDVKM. Trimming cost V 2 bases and J 4 bases, with 5 bases left between them. CDR3 length equals 12 residues.